Sequencing of this T cell receptor beta chain was carried out in a study of cytomegalovirus exposure and HLA in healthy donors. Study-wide background: Early released data had about 85 million unique TCRs, all coming from HLA-typed donors.

Findings and caveats of the study: The majority of TCR sequences were rare, yet some public TCRs appeared in many donors.

Germline V gene data show CDR1 as SGDLS and CDR2 as YYNGEE. The CDR3 is 16 amino acids. Losses at the gene ends were 0 bases for V and 11 bases for J; bases not matched to a gene: 12. The PCR contained 60 Vbeta and 13 Jbeta primers. Original methodology: Later analysis identified some 88 million unique TCR beta chains, about 10 million shared. Produced via immunoSEQ multiplex PCR; TCRdb's table is partial and in-frame only. V and J calls and clone size follow that table, whereas D and trimming were derived from the DNA. The top ten hold less than 2.5% of the sample, which has about 170,000 clones, around 80% seen once. Comments on this clone: Its antigen is unknown.

These donors counted as nominally healthy when sampled, but unrecorded immune exposures were likely. This TCR was recovered from a male donor in good health and CMV-seronegative. The chain recombines TRBV9 with TRBJ2-1, with 9 positions matching TRBD2. Sequencing was carried out using PBMCs. CDR3 sequence reads: CASSVGQSGLAGKQFF. CDR3 DNA: TGTGCCAGCAGCGTAGGGCAGTCGGGGCTAGCGGGGAAGCAGTTCTTC. Variable domain in full (rest from reference TRBV9 and TRBJ2-1): DSGVTQTPKHLITATGQRVTLRCSPRSGDLSVYWYQQSLDQGLQFLIQYYNGEERAKGNILERFSAQQFPDLHSELNLSSLELGDSALYFCASSVGQSGLAGKQFFGPGTRLTVL.